This T cell receptor beta chain originates from a study of patients and donors after allogeneic stem cell transplantation. This clonotype occurred many times. Germline lookup yields CDR1 LGHNT and CDR2 FRNRAP. The CDR3 loop spans 14 amino acids. Trimming took off 4 bases at V and 2 bases at J, with 11 bases between the two ends. TCRdb itself ran the RT-PCR reads through MiXCR, one entry per CDR3 protein. Counted here are 20,000 or so distinct CDR3 sequences, roughly 4.5% occurring once; the ten biggest clones make up 35% to 50%. The sequencing sample was made of blood, either unsorted or a sorted T cell fraction (not recorded which). The chain uses TRBV12-5 and TRBJ1-2; perhaps TRBD1 as D (5 bases). The origin of this receptor is a human donor who was either an allogeneic HSCT recipient or a stem cell or donor lymphocyte infusion donor (not recorded which). It is not recorded whose cells these are; they may come from a transplant donor. The CDR3 region has the DNA TGTGCTAGTGGTTCGGAGACAGTGAACTATGGCTACACCTTC. The encoded protein is CASGSETVNYGYTF.